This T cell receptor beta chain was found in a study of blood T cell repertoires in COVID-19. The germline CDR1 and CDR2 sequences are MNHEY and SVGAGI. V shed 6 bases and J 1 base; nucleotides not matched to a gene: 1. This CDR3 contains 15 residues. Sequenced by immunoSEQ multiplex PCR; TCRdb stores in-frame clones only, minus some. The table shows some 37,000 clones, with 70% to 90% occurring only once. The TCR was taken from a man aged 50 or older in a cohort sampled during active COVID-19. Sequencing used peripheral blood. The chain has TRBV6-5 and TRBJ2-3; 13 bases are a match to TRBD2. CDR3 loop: CASRLAGGGTDTQYF. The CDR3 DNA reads TGTGCCAGCAGACTAGCGGGAGGGGGCACAGATACGCAGTATTTT.